These 13 T cell receptor beta chains were all obtained from the same sample, sequenced in a study of T-cell memory formation after mild COVID-19. MiXCR, applied by TCRdb to the 5' RACE reads, yields one record per CDR3 protein. Of about 390,000 distinct CDR3 sequences listed, approximately 15% were seen once; the top ten hold around a fifth. The sample consisted of PBMCs or a T cell subset sorted from them (not recorded which). These receptors came from a man aged 18 to 30 who had mild COVID-19 (a few samples of this study predate the infection). Cell type and time point are not known.

This sequence joins TRBV7-9 and TRBJ2-3; the match to TRBD1 covers 10 bases. This CDR3 comprises 20 residues. Losses at the gene ends were 5 bases for V and 0 bases for J; bases not matched to a gene: 17. CDR1 SEHNR and CDR2 FQNEAQ come from the germline V gene (reference sequence). The CDR3 sequence is CASSPPSDRGRLISTDTQYF. DNA of the CDR3: TGTGCCAGCAGCCCGCCCTCCGACAGGGGGCGCTTGATAAGCACAGATACGCAGTATTTT.

The table lists this clonotype with a few counts. The DNA for the CDR3 is TGTGCCAGCAGCTTTCGACCCGAATACGAGCAGTACGTC. Its protein product is CASSFRPEYEQYV. V usage is TRBV7-2 and J usage is TRBJ2-7, with D unclear. Germline CDR1 is SGHTA and CDR2 is FQGNSA. Trimming stripped 3 bases from V and 4 bases from J, with 10 bases between. CDR3 length: 13 residues.

The chain couples TRBV5-1 to TRBJ2-2; possibly TRBD1 for D (6 bases). CDR3 length: 15 residues. The germline V and J ends were trimmed by 4 bases and 10 bases, with 20 bases remaining between them. From germline, CDR1 is SGHRS and CDR2 YFSETQ. The CDR3, as DNA: TGCGCCAGCAGCCCACGAGGACAGAGCCGGGTGGAGCTGTTTTTT. Its translation: CASSPRGQSRVELFF.

This sequence joins TRBV4-1 and TRBJ2-1; 12 bases map to TRBD2. The CDR3 contains 17 residues. V shed 0 bases and J 6 bases; nucleotides not matched to a gene: 6. The V gene's germline CDR1 is MGHRA and CDR2 YSYEKL. CDR3 nucleotide sequence: TGCGCCAGCAGCCAAGACGCGGCTAGCGGGGGGGCCAATGAGCAGTTCTTC. It codes for CASSQDAASGGANEQFF.

The chain links TRBV9 to TRBJ2-7, with 7 bases matching TRBD1. Per the germline V gene, CDR1 is SGDLS and CDR2 is YYNGEE. V dropped 4 bases and J dropped 4; count of bases not matched to a gene: 14. The CDR3 loop spans 16 amino acids. This CDR3 reads CASSPQGGNPLYEQYF. The CDR3 nucleotides read TGTGCCAGCAGCCCCCAAGGGGGCAACCCACTATACGAGCAGTACTTC.

The CDR3 bases are TGCGCCAGCAGCCCCCGAGGCGGTAGTTACAATCAGCCCCAGCATTTT. This codes for CASSPRGGSYNQPQHF. V usage is TRBV5-1 and J usage is TRBJ1-5; D unresolved. The germline CDR1 and CDR2 sequences are SGHRS and YFSETQ. Trimming stripped 4 bases from V and 3 bases from J, with 17 bases between. The CDR3 covers 16 residues.

This clonotype has a handful of counts. The chain joins TRBV5-1 to TRBJ2-5; TRBD2 aligns across 8 bases. The CDR3 loop spans 16 amino acids. The V gene end was trimmed by 1 base and the J gene end by 5 bases; junction bases not matched to a gene: 10. Germline V gene lookup returns CDR1 SGHRS and CDR2 YFSETQ. CDR3 DNA: TGCGCCAGCAGCTTGAGCCTTGCGGGGGGCTTGGAGACCCAGTACTTC. This codes for CASSLSLAGGLETQYF.

This clonotype was observed a handful of times. CDR3 protein: CASSFSPLYEQYF. DNA for the CDR3: TGTGCCAGCAGTTTTAGCCCCCTTTACGAGCAGTACTTC. The V and J genes are TRBV27 and TRBJ2-7, with D hard to call. This CDR3 spans 13 amino acids. V lost 3 bases and J lost 4, with 10 bases in between. In germline, CDR1 is MNHEY, CDR2 SMNVEV (reference sequence).

The genes are TRBV4-3 and TRBJ2-5; D is ambiguous. The CDR3 has 15 residues. Between the trimmed V and J ends, which lost 0 bases and 1 base, there was a span of 9 bases. CDR1 is LGHNA, CDR2 YSLEER, per germline. The CDR3 loop is CASSQETYSQETQYF. CDR3 in DNA: TGCGCCAGCAGCCAAGAGACGTACAGCCAAGAGACCCAGTACTTC.

This clonotype was counted between two and nine times. This sequence joins TRBV10-3 and TRBJ2-7; perhaps TRBD1 as D (6 bases). V gave up 3 bases and J gave up 2 bases, with 8 bases separating them. Germline assignment: CDR1 ENHRY and CDR2 SYGVKD. CDR3 length: 13 residues. The CDR3 protein is CAISEGTPYEQYV. CDR3 DNA sequence: TGTGCCATCAGTGAAGGGACACCCTACGAGCAGTACGTC.

This clonotype has more than one count but fewer than ten. The V and J genes are TRBV20-1 and TRBJ2-1; perhaps D is TRBD1 or TRBD2 (5 bases each). Trimming pared 6 bases from V and 8 bases from J, leaving 17 bases between. The CDR3 is 13 amino acids. Germline values: CDR1 DFQATT, CDR2 SNEGSKA (reference sequence). CDR3 nucleotide sequence: TGCAGTGCACGGACCACCCCGGGGCATGAGCAGTTCTTC. As protein: CSARTTPGHEQFF.

This clonotype has more than one count but fewer than ten. The chain uses TRBV11-1 and TRBJ1-1; D gene unclear. The CDR3 is 11 residues long. V lost 5 bases and J lost 8, with 9 bases in between. Germline V lookup: CDR1 SGHAT, CDR2 FQDESV (reference sequence). The CDR3 DNA reads TGTGCCAGCAGCCTCCAGCAGGAAGCTTTCTTT. Translating it yields CASSLQQEAFF.

This clonotype has a handful of counts. V usage is TRBV27 and J usage is TRBJ2-7; D may be TRBD1 (5 bases). The CDR3 runs to 14 residues. The V end lost 5 bases, the J end lost 4 bases, and 15 bases lay between the germline ends. CDR1 is MNHEY and CDR2 is SMNVEV in the germline V gene (reference sequence). The CDR3 DNA is TGTGCCAGCAGTCCAGACTCAGGGCTGTACGAGCAGTACTTC. Residues: CASSPDSGLYEQYF.